One sample yielded the 21 T cell receptor beta chains listed below, sequenced in a study of OX40 agonist ivuxolimab in advanced cancers. Sequencing was performed with immunoSEQ multiplex PCR; in TCRdb, only in-frame clones are kept and a portion is missing. The sample contains about 130,000 clones, approximately 90% of which appear only once. The source was CD4+ or CD8+ T cells sorted from blood, collected in a trial of the OX40 agonist ivuxolimab. The source is an adult with an advanced solid tumor such as melanoma, head and neck, liver or kidney cancer.

This rearrangement joins TRBV27 to TRBJ2-5; D is tentatively TRBD1 or TRBD2 (5 bases each). TRBJ2-7 matches the DNA end more closely, so the J call is doubtful. Germline loops: CDR1 MNHEY, CDR2 SMNVEV (reference sequence). CDR3 length: 16 amino acids. In nucleotides, the CDR3 is TGTGCCAGCAGGGACGCCGGGACGCTCGGGACCTACGAGCAGTACTTC. Amino acid sequence: CASRDAGTLGTYEQYF.

The rearrangement joins TRBV6-5 to TRBJ1-3; D gene unclear. V was pared by 0 bases and J by 0 bases, with 0 bases between. Germline V gene sequence: CDR1 MNHEY, CDR2 SVGAGI. CDR3 length: 13 residues. DNA for the CDR3: TGTGCCAGCAGTTACTCCTCTGGAAACACCATATATTTT. This codes for CASSYSSGNTIYF.

CDR3 in amino acids: CASSMLGQGAGQPQHF. The CDR3 nucleotides read TGTGCCAGTAGTATGCTGGGACAGGGAGCGGGTCAGCCCCAGCATTTT. This chain links TRBV19 with TRBJ1-5; 9 positions match TRBD1. The ends lost 3 bases at V and 6 bases at J; junction bases unmatched: 9. CDR3 length equals 16 residues. CDR1 is LNHDA, CDR2 SQIVND, per germline (reference sequence).

The chain recombines TRBV20-1 with TRBJ1-2; D unresolved. Germline values: CDR1 DFQATT, CDR2 SNEGSKA (reference sequence). The CDR3 is 11 amino acids. V was cut by 0 bases and J by 11 bases, with 10 bases left in between. The CDR3 DNA reads as TGCAGTGCTAGAGATTTAAAAGGGTACACCTTC. Its translation is CSARDLKGYTF.

The gene calls are TRBV7-8 and TRBJ1-1; weak D call: TRBD1 (6 bases). V lost 5 bases and J 9 bases, leaving 13 bases between the germline ends. Germline values: CDR1 SGHVS, CDR2 FQNEAQ. CDR3 length: 12 residues. Here the CDR3 reads CASSRNRDQAFF. DNA for the CDR3: TGTGCCAGCAGCCGAAACAGGGACCAAGCTTTCTTT.

V is TRBV7-2 and J is TRBJ2-1, with D possibly matching TRBD2 (6 bases). Germline V lookup: CDR1 SGHTA, CDR2 FQGNSA. This CDR3 contains 17 residues. V lost 5 bases and J 0 bases, leaving 17 bases between the germline ends. In DNA form, the CDR3 reads TGTGCCAGCAGCCGCGGGGACTGGCCGAGCTCCTACAATGAGCAGTTCTTC. It specifies CASSRGDWPSSYNEQFF.

This chain's CDR3 is CASSLRISGQPQHF. DNA of the CDR3: TGTGCCAGCAGCTTGAGGATTTCGGGTCAGCCCCAGCATTTT. The rearrangement joins TRBV5-8 to TRBJ1-5; unclear D gene. CDR3 length equals 14 residues. The V gene lost 1 base and the J gene lost 6 bases, with 11 bases spanning the gap. CDR1 and CDR2 from the germline V gene are SGHTS and YDEGEE.

This clone has only one observation. V is TRBV28 and J is TRBJ2-7, with 7 nucleotides matching TRBD2. CDR3 size: 16 residues. Trimming at V came to 6 bases and at J to 2 bases, leaving 13 bases not matched to a gene. The germline CDR1 and CDR2 sequences are MDHEN and SYDVKM. For the CDR3, the DNA is TGTGCCAGCAGGGGGGAGGGCGCGGGAGATCCCTACGAGCAGTACTTC. Its protein product is CASRGEGAGDPYEQYF.

This clone was found once. The CDR3 is CASSGGTGGLLTGELFF. CDR3 sequence (DNA): TGTGCCAGCAGTGGAGGAACAGGGGGCCTCCTCACCGGGGAGCTGTTTTTT. The rearrangement links TRBV6-1 to TRBJ2-2; 9 bases are shared with TRBD1. This CDR3 contains 17 residues. The V and J ends lost 4 bases and 4 bases, in that order; junction bases with no gene match: 10. Germline V CDR1 and CDR2: MNHNS, SASEGT.

The gene calls are TRBV4-3 and TRBJ2-7, with D perhaps given as TRBD1 or TRBD2 (6 bases each). This CDR3 is 13 amino acids long. Between the trimmed V and J ends, which lost 0 bases and 6 bases, there was a span of 9 bases. Germline V gene data show CDR1 as LGHNA and CDR2 as YSLEER. The CDR3 nucleotides are TGCGCCAGCAGCCAAGACGAGGGGGGCGAGCAGTACTTC. Its translation is CASSQDEGGEQYF.

The CDR3 coding sequence is TGTGCCAGCAGTGAAGCGATGGCTAGCGGGAGCAATGAGCAGTTCTTC. This codes for CASSEAMASGSNEQFF. This chain uses TRBV6-1 with TRBJ2-1; TRBD2 matches 10 bases. CDR1 and CDR2 (germline): MNHNS, SASEGT. J gave up 6 bases and V 0 bases, and 5 bases lay outside the gene matches. The CDR3 contains 16 residues.

This chain links TRBV5-4 with TRBJ1-3; D possibly corresponds to TRBD1 (5 bases). Germline-derived CDR1 and CDR2 are SGHNT and YYREEE (reference sequence). Trimming took off 0 bases at V and 0 bases at J, with 7 bases between the two ends. The CDR3 is 15 amino acids. CDR3 bases: TGTGCCAGCAGCTTGGACAGGAGCTCTGGAAACACCATATATTTT. It codes for CASSLDRSSGNTIYF.

The chain joins TRBV13 to TRBJ1-5, with D perhaps TRBD1 (5 bases). CDR3 length: 13 residues. CDR1 is PRHDT, CDR2 FYEKMQ, per germline (reference sequence). Trimming shortened V by 0 bases and J by 7 bases, and 7 bases separated the two germline ends. CDR3 nucleotides: TGTGCCAGCAGCTTAGGGGGGGGGCAGCCCCAGCATTTT. This codes for CASSLGGGQPQHF. Full variable domain (missing parts from reference TRBV13 and TRBJ1-5): AAGVIQSPRHLIKEKRETATLKCYPIPRHDTVYWYQQGPGQDPQFLISFYEKMQSDKGSIPDRFSAQQFSDYHSELNMSSLELGDSALYFCASSLGGGQPQHFGDGTRLSIL.

The CDR3 reads CASVGVGSTGELFF. The CDR3 region has the DNA TGTGCTAGTGTTGGAGTCGGGAGCACCGGGGAGCTGTTTTTT. The chain is built from TRBV12-5 and TRBJ2-2, with D maybe TRBD2 (6 bases). In germline, CDR1 is LGHNT, CDR2 FRNRAP. The V end was cut by 7 bases, the J end by 4 bases, with 13 bases between. The CDR3 runs 14 residues.

This sequence joins TRBV5-4 and TRBJ2-5; D not certain. In germline, CDR1 is SGHNT, CDR2 YYREEE (reference sequence). Trimming pared 5 bases from V and 4 bases from J, leaving 9 bases between. CDR3 length: 12 amino acids. The DNA for the CDR3 is TGTGCCAGCAGACTGAAGGGAGAGACCCAGTACTTC. It encodes CASRLKGETQYF.

This chain connects TRBV11-2 to TRBJ2-7; TRBD1 or TRBD2 may be the D gene (6 bases each). Germline CDR1 SGHAT, CDR2 FQNNGV. The length of the CDR3 is 15 residues. The V end was cut by 4 bases, the J end by 4 bases, with 17 bases between. Here the CDR3 reads CASSSRRDGQYEQYF. The CDR3 DNA is TGTGCCAGCAGCTCTCGGAGGGACGGACAGTACGAGCAGTACTTC.

This clone was found a few times. The V gene is TRBV5-6, the J gene TRBJ1-5; 7 bases match TRBD1. CDR3 size: 16 residues. CDR1 and CDR2 (germline): SGHDT, YYEEEE. V was clipped by 3 bases and J by 5 bases; unmatched bases: 11. The CDR3 nucleotides read TGTGCCAGCAGCTCAGCGGAGGGGGCAAGGCATCAGCCCCAGCATTTT. It yields the protein CASSSAEGARHQPQHF.

The V call is TRBV2, the J call TRBJ2-5; D gene ambiguous. The CDR3 has 13 residues. CDR1 is SNHLY, CDR2 FYNNEI, per germline. Trimming left V 6 bases short and J 2 bases short, with 10 bases between. In DNA form, the CDR3 reads TGTGCCAGCAGATACGACATGCAAGAGACCCAGTACTTC. As protein: CASRYDMQETQYF. The whole variable domain, filled in from reference TRBV2 and TRBJ2-5, reads EPEVTQTPSHQVTQMGQEVILRCVPISNHLYFYWYRQILGQKVEFLVSFYNNEISEKSEIFDDQFSVERPDGSNFTLKIRSTKLEDSAMYFCASRYDMQETQYFGPGTRLLVL.

The rearrangement uses TRBV18 and TRBJ2-7, with 8 bases that match TRBD1. The V and J ends lost 6 bases and 2 bases, in that order; junction bases with no gene match: 9. The CDR3 spans 15 residues. CDR1 KGHSH and CDR2 LQKENI come from the germline V gene. Written as DNA, the CDR3 is TGTGCCAGCTCGATTGGACAGGGAGGAACCTACGAGCAGTACTTC. Protein: CASSIGQGGTYEQYF.

This clone was seen just once. The chain links TRBV11-3 to TRBJ2-1; 9 bases fit TRBD1. The trim removed 5 bases at V and 14 bases at J, leaving 10 bases unmatched. Germline loops: CDR1 SGHNT, CDR2 YENEEA. This CDR3 is built from 13 residues. The CDR3 sequence: CASSRDREGFKFF. CDR3 DNA sequence: TGTGCCAGCAGCCGGGACAGGGAGGGATTTAAGTTCTTC.

Of note for this clone: In the same sample, other DNA sequences code for this CDR3. The chain is built from TRBV19 and TRBJ2-7, with TRBD2 matching 13 bases. The ends lost 5 bases at V and 3 bases at J; junction bases unmatched: 4. From germline, CDR1 is LNHDA and CDR2 SQIVND (reference sequence). This CDR3 comprises 15 residues. In nucleotides, the CDR3 is TGTGCCAGTAGTCCCTGGACTAGCGGGAGCTACGAGCAGTACTTC. This encodes CASSPWTSGSYEQYF. Full variable domain (missing parts from reference TRBV19 and TRBJ2-7): DGGITQSPKYLFRKEGQNVTLSCEQNLNHDAMYWYRQDPGQGLRLIYYSQIVNDFQKGDIAEGYSVSREKKESFPLTVTSAQKNPTAFYLCASSPWTSGSYEQYFGPGTRLTVT.